The 20 T cell receptor beta chains below come from one sample, sequenced in a study of blood T cell repertoires in COVID-19. Sequencing used immunoSEQ multiplex PCR; TCRdb keeps in-frame clones, though not all of them. This sample has roughly 260,000 clones; roughly 82% occur once, and the top ten carry approximately 4.9%. The material sequenced was peripheral blood. Every receptor here comes from a woman aged 80 or older with active or convalescent COVID-19.

The chain has TRBV21-1 and TRBJ1-2; TRBD1, as called in the table, went unchecked against the DNA. TRBV21-1 is shown as a pseudogene. CDR3 length: 14 amino acids. CDR3 region: CASSRSGYSSGYTF. For the CDR3, the DNA is TGTGCCAGCAGCAGGTCAGGGTACTCGTCTGGCTACACCTTC.

Comment on this clone: Distinct nucleotide sequences in the sample also encode this CDR3. The genes are TRBV19 and TRBJ2-1; 8 bases line up with TRBD2. Germline-derived CDR1 and CDR2 are LNHDA and SQIVND (reference sequence). V shed 3 bases and J 2 bases; nucleotides not matched to a gene: 3. CDR3 length: 15 amino acids. The CDR3 spells CASSISGGPYNEQFF. The DNA of the CDR3 is TGTGCCAGTAGTATCTCGGGGGGGCCCTACAATGAGCAGTTCTTC.

V is TRBV3-1 (or the pseudogene TRBV3-2) and J is TRBJ1-2; TRBD1 agrees at 9 bases. The CDR3 runs to 14 residues. V dropped 3 bases and J dropped 5; count of bases not matched to a gene: 4. Germline CDR1 is LGHDT and CDR2 is YNNKEL (reference sequence). The CDR3 DNA follows: TGTGCCAGCAGCCATCGACAGGGGGGATATGGCTACACCTTC. Protein sequence: CASSHRQGGYGYTF.

The sample holds a few counts of this clone. The V call is TRBV4-2, the J call TRBJ1-4; 7 nucleotides agree with TRBD1. This CDR3 region has 15 residues. With V trimmed by 4 bases and J by 4 bases, 6 bases remained unmatched. Germline V CDR1 and CDR2: LGHNA, YNFKEQ. The CDR3: CASSRGTAFNEKLFF. CDR3 sequence (DNA): TGTGCCAGCAGCCGGGGGACAGCTTTTAATGAAAAACTGTTTTTT.

The rearrangement links TRBV7-2 to TRBJ1-5, with a weak D call TRBD1 (5 bases). The CDR3 is made up of 13 amino acids. CDR1 is SGHTA and CDR2 is FQGNSA in the germline V gene. V was pared by 5 bases and J by 4 bases, with 9 bases between. Here the CDR3 DNA reads TGTGCCAGCAGCACCCAGGGTAATCAGCCCCAGCATTTT. Its protein is CASSTQGNQPQHF.

The chain has TRBV5-6 and TRBJ1-1; weak D call: TRBD1 (6 bases). The CDR3 spans 15 residues. In germline, CDR1 is SGHDT, CDR2 YYEEEE. Trimming removed 0 bases from V and 4 bases from J, with 13 bases in between. The CDR3: CASSLVQGLSTEAFF. As DNA, the CDR3 is TGTGCCAGCAGCTTGGTTCAGGGGCTGAGCACTGAAGCTTTCTTT.

The V call is TRBV9, the J call TRBJ1-2, with 7 bases identical to TRBD1. CDR1 is SGDLS and CDR2 is YYNGEE in the germline V gene. The CDR3 runs 15 residues. Trimming at V came to 3 bases and at J to 7 bases, leaving 12 bases not matched to a gene. The CDR3 DNA reads as TGTGCCAGCAGCGCCGCGTTAGACAGGGTTACTGGCTACACCTTC. Protein sequence: CASSAALDRVTGYTF.

This chain joins TRBV7-9 and TRBJ1-1, with 9 bases lining up with TRBD1. This CDR3 contains 14 residues. Germline CDR1 reads SEHNR; CDR2 reads FQNEAQ (reference sequence). V lost 5 bases to trimming and J lost 6 bases; unmatched junction nucleotides: 7. The CDR3 loop is CASSAYRGPAEAFF. The CDR3 bases are TGTGCCAGCAGCGCCTACAGGGGGCCGGCTGAAGCTTTCTTT. Full variable domain (remainder filled in from reference TRBV7-9 and TRBJ1-1): DTGVSQNPRHKITKRGQNVTFRCDPISEHNRLYWYRQTLGQGPEFLTYFQNEAQLEKSRLLSDRFSAERPKGSFSTLEIQRTEQGDSAMYLCASSAYRGPAEAFFGQGTRLTVV.

The chain carries TRBV6-5 and TRBJ1-1, with 7 bases matching TRBD1. The length of the CDR3 is 14 residues. Germline V lookup: CDR1 MNHEY, CDR2 SVGAGI. V lost 7 bases, J lost 2 bases, and 7 bases stayed unmatched. Here the CDR3 reads CASTMGQPNTEAFF. DNA for the CDR3: TGTGCCAGCACTATGGGACAGCCCAACACTGAAGCTTTCTTT.

This chain uses TRBV29-1 with TRBJ1-1; TRBD1 might be the D (6 bases). The CDR3 contains 17 residues. Germline V gene data show CDR1 as SQVTM and CDR2 as ANQGSEA. Trimming removed 4 bases from V and 2 bases from J, with 23 bases in between. The CDR3 DNA is TGCAGCGTTGGCGAGGGCAGGGGAGGGGCCCGAAACACTGAAGCTTTCTTT. This translates into CSVGEGRGGARNTEAFF.

This clone was observed once. This sequence joins TRBV19 and TRBJ1-1; D gene unclear. This CDR3 has 14 residues. Germline values: CDR1 LNHDA, CDR2 SQIVND (reference sequence). Trimming took 2 bases from V and 0 from J, leaving 7 bases between them. The CDR3 bases are TGTGCCAGTAGTATACCCAGGATGAACACTGAAGCTTTCTTT. Translation: CASSIPRMNTEAFF.

This clone has a single count. The chain uses TRBV30 and TRBJ1-3; D possibly corresponds to TRBD1 (6 bases). The CDR3 covers 16 residues. Trimming left V 2 bases short and J 0 bases short, with 14 bases between. From germline, CDR1 is GTSNPN and CDR2 SVGIG (reference sequence). CDR3 region: CAWSRFQGPSGNTIYF. The CDR3 coding sequence is TGTGCCTGGAGTAGGTTCCAGGGGCCCTCTGGAAACACCATATATTTT.

The J gene is TRBJ2-1, the V gene TRBV5-4; TRBD2 is a possible D gene (7 bases). Germline V gene sequence: CDR1 SGHNT, CDR2 YYREEE (reference sequence). Between the trimmed V and J ends, which lost 4 bases and 5 bases, there was a span of 22 bases. The CDR3 runs to 17 residues. This chain's CDR3 is CASSHGLEQGRNNEQFF. The CDR3 bases are TGTGCCAGCAGCCACGGACTAGAGCAGGGGCGGAACAATGAGCAGTTCTTC.

The chain combines TRBV14 with TRBJ1-6; weak D call: TRBD1 (6 bases). The V end was cut by 6 bases, the J end by 4 bases, with 13 bases between. This CDR3 is built from 15 residues. Looked up from germline, CDR1 is SGHDN and CDR2 is FVKESK. CDR3 protein: CASSPGQGYNSPLHF. As DNA, the CDR3 is TGTGCCAGCAGTCCCGGGCAGGGGTATAATTCACCCCTCCACTTT.

The count of this clone is one. V and J are TRBV15 and TRBJ1-1; D is perhaps TRBD1 (5 bases). CDR1 is LNHNV and CDR2 is YYDKDF in the germline V gene (reference sequence). V lost 1 base and J 5 bases, leaving 20 bases between the germline ends. The CDR3 extends over 17 amino acids. The CDR3 DNA follows: TGTGCCACCAGCAGAGTCCTCACAGGCCCCCTCAGGACTGAAGCTTTCTTT. Its translation: CATSRVLTGPLRTEAFF.

The chain carries TRBV12-3 or TRBV12-4 and TRBJ1-5; D gene ambiguous. The V and J ends lost 7 bases and 5 bases respectively, with 12 bases between them. The CDR3 runs 13 residues. CDR3 protein: CASTLGGYQPQHF. CDR3 DNA sequence: TGTGCCAGCACTCTTGGAGGTTATCAGCCCCAGCATTTT.

This clone has only one observation. The rearrangement uses TRBV6-4 and TRBJ1-1, with 12 bases that match TRBD1. Trimming removed 2 bases from V and 10 bases from J; junction bases left unmatched: 8. CDR3 length: 15 amino acids. CDR1 MRHNA and CDR2 SNTAGT come from the germline V gene. The CDR3 reads CASSDGGQGAGRAFF. CDR3 coding DNA: TGTGCCAGCAGTGACGGGGGACAGGGGGCCGGCAGAGCTTTCTTT.

V gene TRBV30 combines with J gene TRBJ2-7, with D uncertain. The CDR3 totals 13 residues. The germline CDR1 and CDR2 sequences are GTSNPN and SVGIG (reference sequence). The V end was cut by 1 base, the J end by 6 bases, with 13 bases between. CDR3 in amino acids: CAWSGHANLEQYF. CDR3 DNA: TGTGCCTGGAGTGGACATGCCAATCTCGAGCAGTACTTC.

This clone occurred once. The gene calls are TRBV15 and TRBJ1-5; TRBD1 agrees at 8 bases. The V and J ends lost 0 bases and 4 bases, in that order; junction bases with no gene match: 2. The CDR3 spans 15 residues. The germline V gene encodes CDR1 LNHNV and CDR2 YYDKDF (reference sequence). The CDR3, as DNA: TGTGCCACCAGCAGAGATGACAGGGGAAATCAGCCCCAGCATTTT. Its protein product is CATSRDDRGNQPQHF.

This clone was recorded only once. The V gene is TRBV20-1, the J gene TRBJ2-7; the D gene is possibly TRBD2 (6 bases). Trimming removed 3 bases from V and 4 bases from J, with 16 bases in between. The CDR3 consists of 14 residues. CDR1 DFQATT and CDR2 SNEGSKA come from the germline V gene (reference sequence). The CDR3 sequence: CSASAVGREYEQYF. The CDR3 bases are TGCAGTGCTAGTGCGGTGGGACGGGAGTACGAGCAGTACTTC.